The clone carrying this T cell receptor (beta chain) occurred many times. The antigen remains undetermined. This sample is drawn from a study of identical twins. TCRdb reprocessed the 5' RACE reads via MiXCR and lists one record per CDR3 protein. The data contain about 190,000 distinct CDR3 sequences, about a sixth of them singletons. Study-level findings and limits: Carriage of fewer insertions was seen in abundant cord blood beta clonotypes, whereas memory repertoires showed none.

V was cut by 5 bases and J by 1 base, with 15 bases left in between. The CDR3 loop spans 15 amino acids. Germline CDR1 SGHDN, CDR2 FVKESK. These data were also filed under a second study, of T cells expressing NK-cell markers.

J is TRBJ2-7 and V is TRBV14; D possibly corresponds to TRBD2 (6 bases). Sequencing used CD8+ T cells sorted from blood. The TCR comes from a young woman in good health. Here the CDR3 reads CASSFGSAGSYEQYF. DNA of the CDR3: TGTGCCAGCAGCTTTGGGTCCGCGGGATCCTACGAGCAGTACTTC.